This TCR beta chain is drawn from a study of blood T cell repertoires in COVID-19. Across the whole study: Sites in the United States, Italy and Spain provided acute and convalescent COVID-19 samples.

The repertoire was sequenced with immunoSEQ multiplex PCR; TCRdb's copy has only in-frame clones and lacks some. The table includes 100,000 to 150,000 clones, roughly 90% detected once. The CDR3 is made up of 16 amino acids. The sequencing sample was made of peripheral blood. The receptor's source is a man aged 50 to 60 with active or convalescent COVID-19. The chain carries TRBV21-1 and TRBJ1-5; TRBD1 is the table's D call, not checked against the DNA. TRBV21-1 is tagged as a pseudogene. The CDR3 sequence: CASSRRTGAVNQPQHF. The CDR3 DNA is TGTGCCAGCAGCAGACGAACAGGGGCGGTCAATCAGCCCCAGCATTTT.